These 16 T cell receptor beta chains were all obtained from the same sample, sequenced in a study of T-cell reconstitution after alpha-beta-depleted transplantation in children listed by TCRdb under 2016. The meaning of the sample's treatment or condition label: allogeneic hematopoietic cell transplantation with graft depleted of TCRalphabeta T cells and CD19 B cells. Library prep was done by PCR. These reads were obtained on an Illumina HiSeq 2500. TCR library preparation used molecular barcoding, with unique molecular identifiers applied to normalize quantification of the TCRbeta repertoire. The public reads were run again by TCRdb, first through fastp at Q25 and then through MiXCR, and only productive beta chains were kept. Records with the same CDR3 protein are collapsed into one entry carrying the most frequent genes and DNA. The sample yields around 670,000 distinct CDR3 sequences; around 14% were counted once. The leading ten clones occupy roughly 0.77% of the sample.

The specimen comprised PBMCs, sampled before TCRalphabeta/CD19-depleted stem cell transplant. The receptor source for this set is a girl between 2 and 10 years old with congenital amegakaryocytic thrombocytopenia, due to receive a stem cell transplant.

This clonotype was seen at least ten times. V gene TRBV28 combines with J gene TRBJ1-2; D not resolved. Trimming cost V 7 bases and J 0 bases, with 6 bases left between them. The germline V gene encodes CDR1 MDHEN and CDR2 SYDVKM. The CDR3 length is 12 residues. The CDR3 sequence: CASKRSNYGYTF. CDR3 DNA sequence: TGTGCCAGCAAACGGTCTAACTATGGCTACACCTTC.

As concerns this clonotype: A read error may be the cause here, since a much bigger clone is one base away. The chain has TRBV5-5 and TRBJ1-1, with 9 nucleotides matching TRBD1. In germline, CDR1 is SGHKS, CDR2 YYEKEE (reference sequence). The CDR3 has 16 amino acids. This CDR3 reads CTSSLVGTGQNTEAFF. CDR3 in DNA: TGTACCAGCAGCTTGGTCGGGACAGGGCAGAACACTGAAGCTTTCTTT.

This clonotype occurred many times. The rearrangement links TRBV20-1 to TRBJ2-3, with 8 nucleotides matching TRBD2. The CDR3 is 14 amino acids. The germline V gene has CDR1 DFQATT and CDR2 SNEGSKA (reference sequence). Trimming at V came to 3 bases and at J to 2 bases, leaving 4 bases not matched to a gene. The CDR3 coding sequence is TGCAGTGCTAGCCGCGGGAGGATCACAGATACGCAGTATTTT. This encodes CSASRGRITDTQYF.

The chain employs TRBV29-1 and TRBJ2-4, with 7 bases matching TRBD1. The ends lost 3 bases at V and 6 bases at J; junction bases unmatched: 8. Germline assignment: CDR1 SQVTM and CDR2 ANQGSEA. The CDR3 extends over 14 amino acids. In DNA form, the CDR3 reads TGCAGCGTTGAGGTGACAGGGACGATAAACATTCAGTACTTC. It is translated as CSVEVTGTINIQYF.

This clonotype has a handful of counts. This chain links TRBV12-3 or TRBV12-4 with TRBJ2-7, with TRBD1 identical over 9 bases. V dropped 5 bases and J dropped 2; count of bases not matched to a gene: 7. The CDR3 has 15 amino acids. The CDR3 reads CASSLGTGQTYEQYF. The CDR3 DNA follows: TGTGCCAGCAGTCTGGGGACAGGGCAAACCTACGAGCAGTACTTC.

V usage is TRBV7-8 and J usage is TRBJ2-3, with D tentatively TRBD1 (5 bases). The CDR3 contains 15 residues. The germline V gene encodes CDR1 SGHVS and CDR2 FQNEAQ. Deletions cut 4 bases from V and 2 bases from J, with 13 bases between. This CDR3 is CASSSDSLDTDTQYF. CDR3 sequence (DNA): TGTGCCAGCAGCTCAGACAGCCTTGACACAGATACGCAGTATTTT.

Only a few counts were recorded for this clonotype. V gene TRBV5-1 combines with J gene TRBJ2-3; D call uncertain. Trimming shortened V by 4 bases and J by 0 bases, and 15 bases separated the two germline ends. CDR3 size: 16 residues. Germline CDR1 SGHRS, CDR2 YFSETQ. The CDR3 region has the DNA TGCGCCAGCAGCCTAGGCAATGCCCTCAGCACAGATACGCAGTATTTT. Protein sequence: CASSLGNALSTDTQYF.

This clonotype was seen repeatedly, ten times or more. The junction does not match germline at one end; this may be a read error. The chain combines TRBV7-3 with TRBJ2-3, with TRBD2 identical over 9 bases. CDR1 and CDR2 (germline): SGHTA, FQGTGA. The length of the CDR3 is 14 residues. This CDR3 reads CASSSAGGTNTQYF. CDR3 nucleotides: TGTGCCAGCAGCTCAGCGGGAGGCACAAATACGCAGTATTTT.

Ten or more counts support this clonotype. J is TRBJ2-5 and V is TRBV20-1, with D tentatively TRBD2 (6 bases). V was shortened by 5 bases and J by 4 bases, with 14 bases between the two germline ends. The germline V gene encodes CDR1 DFQATT and CDR2 SNEGSKA (reference sequence). The CDR3 runs to 13 residues. In DNA form, the CDR3 reads TGCAGTGCTTGGGGACTTCCATCAGAGACCCAGTACTTC. The encoded protein is CSAWGLPSETQYF.

There are a few counts of this clonotype. V gene TRBV15 combines with J gene TRBJ2-7; D gene uncertain. The V gene's germline CDR1 is LNHNV and CDR2 YYDKDF (reference sequence). CDR3 length: 15 residues. V was cut by 0 bases and J by 3 bases, with 12 bases left in between. The CDR3 DNA reads as TGTGCCACCAGCAGAGATATGGGTGACGGCTACGAGCAGTACTTC. This codes for CATSRDMGDGYEQYF.

The CDR3 DNA reads as TGTGCCAGCAGTGAATCCCCCCCAGAGACGGGTTCACCCCTCCACTTT. It yields the protein CASSESPPETGSPLHF. This chain connects TRBV2 to TRBJ1-6, with no clear D. Trimming removed 2 bases at V and 9 bases at J, with 17 bases between. Germline V lookup: CDR1 SNHLY, CDR2 FYNNEI. The CDR3 sequence is 16 residues long. The whole variable domain, filled in from reference TRBV2 and TRBJ1-6, reads EPEVTQTPSHQVTQMGQEVILRCVPISNHLYFYWYRQILGQKVEFLVSFYNNEISEKSEIFDDQFSVERPDGSNFTLKIRSTKLEDSAMYFCASSESPPETGSPLHFGNGTRLTVT.

The V call is TRBV7-9, the J call TRBJ1-2; D remains unclear. This CDR3 has 16 amino acids. CDR1 and CDR2 (germline): SEHNR, FQNEAQ (reference sequence). Trimming stripped 5 bases from V and 5 bases from J, with 21 bases between. The CDR3 DNA reads TGTGCCAGCAGCCCAATTTTGGGTCGACTACTTTATGGCTACACCTTC. Translation: CASSPILGRLLYGYTF.

In this sample, this clonotype turned up many times. J is TRBJ2-1 and V is TRBV7-2, with 8 bases fitting TRBD2. From germline, CDR1 is SGHTA and CDR2 FQGNSA. This CDR3 region has 14 residues. Trimming took 3 bases from V and 7 from J; bases not matched to a gene: 5. CDR3 region: CASSFRGRRNEQFF. CDR3 sequence (DNA): TGTGCCAGCAGCTTTCGCGGGAGGAGAAATGAGCAGTTCTTC. Complete variable domain (other parts from reference TRBV7-2 and TRBJ2-1): GAGVSQSPSNKVTEKGKDVELRCDPISGHTALYWYRQSLGQGLEFLIYFQGNSAPDKSGLPSDRFSAERTGGSVSTLTIQRTQQEDSAVYLCASSFRGRRNEQFFGPGTRLTVL.

This clonotype was seen many times. This chain links TRBV6-4 with TRBJ2-1, with 12 bases matching TRBD2. CDR1 and CDR2 (germline): MRHNA, SNTAGT. This CDR3 spans 15 amino acids. Trimming took 3 bases from V and 6 from J; bases not matched to a gene: 3. CDR3: CASSETSGSRNEQFF. DNA of the CDR3: TGTGCCAGCAGTGAGACTAGCGGGAGTCGCAATGAGCAGTTCTTC.

This clonotype was seen ten or more times. The rearrangement links TRBV29-1 to TRBJ1-1; no definite D call. From germline, CDR1 is SQVTM and CDR2 ANQGSEA. V was cut by 3 bases and J by 11 bases, with 19 bases left in between. There are 13 residues in the CDR3. The CDR3 bases are TGCAGCGTTGACCAACCTCAAGGGTCCCCGGCTTTCTTT. Translated: CSVDQPQGSPAFF. The full variable domain, completed using reference TRBV29-1 and TRBJ1-1, is SAVISQKPSRDICQRGTSLTIQCQVDSQVTMMFWYRQQPGQSLTLIATANQGSEATYESGFVIDKFPISRPNLTFSTLTVSNMSPEDSSIYLCSVDQPQGSPAFFGQGTRLTVV.

The chain uses TRBV6-1 and TRBJ2-1; 14 positions match TRBD2. CDR1 and CDR2 from the germline V gene are MNHNS and SASEGT. There are 20 residues in the CDR3. Trimming cost V 2 bases and J 6 bases; bases outside gene matches: 15. The CDR3 loop is CASSEFLTRLAGGPGNEQFF. In DNA form, the CDR3 reads TGTGCCAGCAGTGAATTCCTAACTCGACTAGCGGGAGGGCCGGGCAATGAGCAGTTCTTC.